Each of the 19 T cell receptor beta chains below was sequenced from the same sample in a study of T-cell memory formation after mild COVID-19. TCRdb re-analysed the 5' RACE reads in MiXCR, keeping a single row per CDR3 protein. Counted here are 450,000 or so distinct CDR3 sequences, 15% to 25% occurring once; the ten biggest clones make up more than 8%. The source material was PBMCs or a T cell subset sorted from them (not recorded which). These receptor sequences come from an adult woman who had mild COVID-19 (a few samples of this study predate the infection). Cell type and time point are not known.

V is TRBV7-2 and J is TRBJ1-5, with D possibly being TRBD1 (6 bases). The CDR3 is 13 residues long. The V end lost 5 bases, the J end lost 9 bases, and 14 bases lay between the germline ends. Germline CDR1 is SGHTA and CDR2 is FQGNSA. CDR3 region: CASSPTGIVPQHF. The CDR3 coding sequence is TGTGCCAGCAGCCCAACAGGGATTGTGCCCCAGCATTTT.

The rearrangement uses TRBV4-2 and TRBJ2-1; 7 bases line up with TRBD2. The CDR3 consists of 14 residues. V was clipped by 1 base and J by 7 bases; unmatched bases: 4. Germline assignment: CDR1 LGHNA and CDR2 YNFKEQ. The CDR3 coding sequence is TGTGCCAGCAGCCAAGCCGGGGGGTGGAATGAGCAGTTCTTC. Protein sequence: CASSQAGGWNEQFF.

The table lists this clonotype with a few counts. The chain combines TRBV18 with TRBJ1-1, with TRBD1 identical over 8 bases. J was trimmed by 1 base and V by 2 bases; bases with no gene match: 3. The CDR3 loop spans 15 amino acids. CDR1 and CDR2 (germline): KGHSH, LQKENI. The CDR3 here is CASSPLTGENTEAFF. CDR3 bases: TGTGCCAGCTCACCATTGACAGGGGAGAACACTGAAGCTTTCTTT.

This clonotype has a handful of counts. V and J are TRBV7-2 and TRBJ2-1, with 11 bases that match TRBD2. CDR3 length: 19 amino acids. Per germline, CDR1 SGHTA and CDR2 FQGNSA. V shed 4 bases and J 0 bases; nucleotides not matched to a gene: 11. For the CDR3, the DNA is TGTGCCAGCAGCTCCCCTTCCGGGACTAGCGGAAGCTCCTACAATGAGCAGTTCTTC. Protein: CASSSPSGTSGSSYNEQFF.

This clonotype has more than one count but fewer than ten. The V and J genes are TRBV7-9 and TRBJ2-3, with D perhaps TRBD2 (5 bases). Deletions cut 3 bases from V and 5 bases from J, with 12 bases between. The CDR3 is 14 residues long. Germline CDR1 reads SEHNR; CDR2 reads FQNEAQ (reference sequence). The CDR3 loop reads CASSLGRGVDTQYF. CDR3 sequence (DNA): TGTGCCAGCAGCTTGGGGAGAGGAGTAGATACGCAGTATTTT.

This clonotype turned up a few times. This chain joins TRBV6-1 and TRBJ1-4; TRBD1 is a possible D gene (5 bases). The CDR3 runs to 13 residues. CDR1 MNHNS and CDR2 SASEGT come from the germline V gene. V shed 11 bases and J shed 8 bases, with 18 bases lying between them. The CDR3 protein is CASTSGLWEKLFF. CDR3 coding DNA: TGTGCCTCGACGTCAGGGTTGTGGGAAAAACTGTTTTTT.

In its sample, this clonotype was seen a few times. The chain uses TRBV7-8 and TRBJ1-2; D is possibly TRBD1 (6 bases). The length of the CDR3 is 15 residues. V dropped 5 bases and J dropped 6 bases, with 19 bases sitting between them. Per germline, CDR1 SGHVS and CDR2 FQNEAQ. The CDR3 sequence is CASSHRIQGSDGYTF. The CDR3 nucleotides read TGTGCCAGCAGCCATCGCATTCAGGGGAGTGATGGCTACACCTTC.

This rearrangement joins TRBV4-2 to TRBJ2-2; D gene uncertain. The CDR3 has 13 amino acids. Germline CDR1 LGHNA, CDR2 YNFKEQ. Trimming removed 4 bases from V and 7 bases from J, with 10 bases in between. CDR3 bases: TGTGCCAGCAGCCCAACGTTTAACGGGGAGCTGTTTTTT. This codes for CASSPTFNGELFF.

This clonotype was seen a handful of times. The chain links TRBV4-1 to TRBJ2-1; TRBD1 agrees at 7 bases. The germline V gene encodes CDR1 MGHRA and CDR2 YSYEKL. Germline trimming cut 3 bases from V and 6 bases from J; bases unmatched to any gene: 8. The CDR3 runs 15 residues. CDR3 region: CASSHLSQGVNEQFF. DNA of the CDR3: TGCGCCAGCAGCCACTTAAGCCAGGGGGTCAATGAGCAGTTCTTC.

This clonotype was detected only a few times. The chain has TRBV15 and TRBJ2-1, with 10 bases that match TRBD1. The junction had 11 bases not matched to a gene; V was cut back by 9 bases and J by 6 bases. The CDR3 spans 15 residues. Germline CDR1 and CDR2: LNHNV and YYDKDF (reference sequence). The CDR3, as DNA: TGTGCCACTACTTTGACAGGGGGCCATATCAATGAGCAGTTCTTC. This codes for CATTLTGGHINEQFF. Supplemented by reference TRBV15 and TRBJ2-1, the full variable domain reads DAMVIQNPRYQVTQFGKPVTLSCSQTLNHNVMYWYQQKSSQAPKLLFHYYDKDFNNEADTPDNFQSRRPNTSFCFLDIRSPGLGDTAMYLCATTLTGGHINEQFFGPGTRLTVL.

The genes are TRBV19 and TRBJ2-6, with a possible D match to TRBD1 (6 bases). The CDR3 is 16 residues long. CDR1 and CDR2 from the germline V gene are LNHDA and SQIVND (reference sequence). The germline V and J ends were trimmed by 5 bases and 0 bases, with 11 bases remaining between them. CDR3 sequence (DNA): TGTGCCAGTAGTCAGACAGGATCCTCTGGGGCCAACGTCCTGACTTTC. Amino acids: CASSQTGSSGANVLTF.

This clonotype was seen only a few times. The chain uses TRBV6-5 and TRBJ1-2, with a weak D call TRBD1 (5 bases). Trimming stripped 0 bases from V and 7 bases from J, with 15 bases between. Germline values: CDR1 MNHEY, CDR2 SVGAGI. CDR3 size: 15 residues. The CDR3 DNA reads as TGTGCCAGCAGTTACTCGGGGGTTCTCTATGGTGGCTACACCTTC. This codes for CASSYSGVLYGGYTF.

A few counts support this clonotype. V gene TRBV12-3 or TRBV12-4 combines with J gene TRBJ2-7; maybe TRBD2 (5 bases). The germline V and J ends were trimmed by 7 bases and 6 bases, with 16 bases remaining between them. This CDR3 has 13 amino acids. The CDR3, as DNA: TGTGCCAGCACCTTGGGAAAAGGAGGCGAGCAGTACTTC. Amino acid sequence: CASTLGKGGEQYF.

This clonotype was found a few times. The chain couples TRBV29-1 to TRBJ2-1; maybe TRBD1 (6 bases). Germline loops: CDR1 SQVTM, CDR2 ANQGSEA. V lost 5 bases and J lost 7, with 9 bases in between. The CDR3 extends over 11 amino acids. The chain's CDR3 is CSVPTGNEQFF. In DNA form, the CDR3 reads TGCAGCGTTCCAACAGGGAATGAGCAGTTCTTC.

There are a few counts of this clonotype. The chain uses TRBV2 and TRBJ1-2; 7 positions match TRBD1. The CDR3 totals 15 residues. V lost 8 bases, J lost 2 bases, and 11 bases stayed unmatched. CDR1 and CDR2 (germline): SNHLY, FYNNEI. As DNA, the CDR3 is TGTGCCAGCTCACTAAGACAGGGTACAAACTATGGCTACACCTTC. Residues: CASSLRQGTNYGYTF.

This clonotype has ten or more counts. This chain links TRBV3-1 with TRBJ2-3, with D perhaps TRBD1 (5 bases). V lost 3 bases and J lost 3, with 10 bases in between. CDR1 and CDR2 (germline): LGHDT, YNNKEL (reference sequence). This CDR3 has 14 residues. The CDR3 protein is CASSHGRVTDTQYF. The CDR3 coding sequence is TGTGCCAGCAGCCACGGCAGGGTGACAGATACGCAGTATTTT.

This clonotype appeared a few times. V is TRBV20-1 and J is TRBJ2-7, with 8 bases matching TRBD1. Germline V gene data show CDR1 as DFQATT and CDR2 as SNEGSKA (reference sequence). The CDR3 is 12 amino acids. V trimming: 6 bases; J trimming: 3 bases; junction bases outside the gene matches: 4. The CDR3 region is CSARTGLYEQYF. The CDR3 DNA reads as TGCAGTGCACGGACAGGGCTCTACGAGCAGTACTTC.

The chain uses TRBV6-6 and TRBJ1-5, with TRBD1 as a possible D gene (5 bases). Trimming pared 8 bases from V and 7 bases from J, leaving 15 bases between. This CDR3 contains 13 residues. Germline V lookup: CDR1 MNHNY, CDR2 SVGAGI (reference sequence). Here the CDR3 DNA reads TGTGCCAGCCGCACGGCAAGGGGCCAGCCCCAGCATTTT. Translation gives CASRTARGQPQHF.

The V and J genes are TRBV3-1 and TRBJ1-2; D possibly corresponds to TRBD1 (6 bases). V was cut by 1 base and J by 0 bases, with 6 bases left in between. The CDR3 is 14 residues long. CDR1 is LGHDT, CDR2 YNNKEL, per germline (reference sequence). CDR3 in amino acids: CASSQGTANYGYTF. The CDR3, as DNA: TGTGCCAGCAGCCAAGGGACAGCTAACTATGGCTACACCTTC.